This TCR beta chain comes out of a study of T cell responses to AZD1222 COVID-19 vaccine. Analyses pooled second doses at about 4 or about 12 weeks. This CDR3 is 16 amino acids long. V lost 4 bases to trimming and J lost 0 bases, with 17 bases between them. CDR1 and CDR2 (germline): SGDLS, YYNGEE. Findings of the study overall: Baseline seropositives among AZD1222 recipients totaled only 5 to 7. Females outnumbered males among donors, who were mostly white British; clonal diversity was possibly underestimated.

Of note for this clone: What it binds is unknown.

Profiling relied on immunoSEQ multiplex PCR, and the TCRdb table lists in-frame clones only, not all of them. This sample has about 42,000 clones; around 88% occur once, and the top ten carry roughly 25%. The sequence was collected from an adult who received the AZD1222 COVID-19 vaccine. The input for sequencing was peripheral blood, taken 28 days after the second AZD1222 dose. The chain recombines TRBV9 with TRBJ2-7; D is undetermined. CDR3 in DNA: TGTGCCAGCAGCCCTGACGGAAGTGGTTACTCCTACGAGCAGTACTTC. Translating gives CASSPDGSGYSYEQYF. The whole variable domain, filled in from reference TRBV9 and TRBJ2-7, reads DSGVTQTPKHLITATGQRVTLRCSPRSGDLSVYWYQQSLDQGLQFLIQYYNGEERAKGNILERFSAQQFPDLHSELNLSSLELGDSALYFCASSPDGSGYSYEQYFGPGTRLTVT.